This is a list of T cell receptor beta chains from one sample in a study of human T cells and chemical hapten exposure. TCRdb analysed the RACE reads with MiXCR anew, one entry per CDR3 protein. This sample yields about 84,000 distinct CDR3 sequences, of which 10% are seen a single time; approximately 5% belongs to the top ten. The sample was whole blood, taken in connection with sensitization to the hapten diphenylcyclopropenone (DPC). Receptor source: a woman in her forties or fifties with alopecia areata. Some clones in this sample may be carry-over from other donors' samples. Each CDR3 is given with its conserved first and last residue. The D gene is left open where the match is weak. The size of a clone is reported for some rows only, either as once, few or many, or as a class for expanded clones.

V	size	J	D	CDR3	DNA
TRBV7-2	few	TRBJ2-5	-	CASSLVADTYQETQYF	TGTGCCAGCAGCTTAGTAGCGGATACCTACCAGGAGACCCAGTACTTC
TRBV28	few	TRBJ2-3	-	CASSLQGLNTQYF	TGTGCCAGCAGTTTACAGGGACTCAATACGCAGTATTTT
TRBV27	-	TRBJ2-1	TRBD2	CATSLKQAGVENEQFF	TGTGCCACCAGTTTAAAGCAGGCGGGAGTAGAGAATGAGCAGTTCTTC
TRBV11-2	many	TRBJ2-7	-	CASSLDNVGREQYF	TGTGCCAGCAGCTTAGATAACGTGGGTAGAGAGCAGTACTTC
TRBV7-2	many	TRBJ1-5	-	CASSLVFREDQPQHF	TGTGCCAGCAGCTTAGTCTTTCGGGAAGATCAGCCCCAGCATTTT
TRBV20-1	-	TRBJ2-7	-	CSARGTESSYEQYF	TGCAGTGCTAGAGGGACAGAGAGCTCCTACGAGCAGTACTTC
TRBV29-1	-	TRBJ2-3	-	CSGDLTDTQYF	TGCAGCGGCGATCTAACAGATACGCAGTATTTT
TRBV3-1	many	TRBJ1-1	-	CASSPLVGSGTEAFF	TGTGCCAGCAGCCCCCTAGTCGGGAGCGGGACTGAAGCTTTCTTT
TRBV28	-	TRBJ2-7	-	CASSLGGASYEQYF	TGTGCCAGCAGTTTAGGAGGGGCTTCCTACGAGCAGTACTTC
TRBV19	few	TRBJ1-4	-	CASRRDGSTNEKLFF	TGTGCCAGTAGAAGGGACGGATCAACTAATGAAAAACTGTTTTTT
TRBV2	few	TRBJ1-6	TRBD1	CASRDQGQGRSPLHF	TGTGCCAGCAGGGACCAGGGACAGGGACGGTCACCCCTCCACTTT
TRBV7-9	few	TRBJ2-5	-	CASSLGVQETQYF	TGTGCCAGCAGCTTAGGAGTTCAAGAGACCCAGTACTTC
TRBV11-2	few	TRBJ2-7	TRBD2	CASSLEGFSAGEPYEQYF	TGTGCCAGCAGCTTAGAGGGGTTCTCGGCGGGAGAACCCTACGAGCAGTACTTC
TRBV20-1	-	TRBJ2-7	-	CSAEGGVLYYEQYF	TGCAGTGCTGAGGGGGGGGTCTTGTACTACGAGCAGTACTTC
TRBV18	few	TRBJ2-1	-	CASSEGRVRTNEQFF	TGTGCCAGCTCCGAGGGGCGGGTCCGGACGAATGAGCAGTTCTTC
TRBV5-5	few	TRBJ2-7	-	CASSLRATSYEQYF	TGTGCCAGCAGCTTGAGGGCGACTTCCTACGAGCAGTACTTC
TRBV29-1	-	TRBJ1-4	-	CSVAEWTANEKLFF	TGCAGCGTTGCGGAATGGACAGCTAATGAAAAACTGTTTTTT
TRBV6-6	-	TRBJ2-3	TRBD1	CASSYDRGRGTQYF	TGTGCCAGCAGTTATGACAGGGGGCGAGGTACGCAGTATTTT
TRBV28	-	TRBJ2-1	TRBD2	CASRPGLAGGPAYNEQFF	TGTGCCAGCAGGCCGGGACTAGCGGGAGGGCCGGCCTACAATGAGCAGTTCTTC
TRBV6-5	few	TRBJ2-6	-	CASRRVDSSGANVLTF	TGTGCCAGCAGACGGGTAGACAGCTCTGGGGCCAACGTCCTGACTTTC
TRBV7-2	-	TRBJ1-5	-	CASSLAPNQPQHF	TGTGCCAGCAGCTTGGCACCCAATCAGCCCCAGCATTTT
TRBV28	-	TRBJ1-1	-	CASRDPWTEAFF	TGTGCCAGCAGGGACCCCTGGACTGAAGCTTTCTTT
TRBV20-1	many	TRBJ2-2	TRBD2	CSARVPAIAGGITGELFF	TGCAGTGCTAGAGTCCCGGCAATAGCGGGAGGGATCACCGGGGAGCTGTTTTTT
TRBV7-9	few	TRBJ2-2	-	CASQELARRNTGELFF	TGTGCCAGCCAGGAACTAGCCCGGAGGAACACCGGGGAGCTGTTTTTT
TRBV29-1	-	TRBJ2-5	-	CSVEITDRGTQYF	TGCAGCGTTGAGATTACAGACCGGGGGACCCAGTACTTC
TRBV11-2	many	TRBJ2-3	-	CASSLGQAWTDTQYF	TGTGCCAGCAGCTTAGGTCAGGCATGGACAGATACGCAGTATTTT
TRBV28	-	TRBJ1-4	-	CASSPTQGYNEKLFF	TGTGCCAGCAGTCCGACACAGGGATATAATGAAAAACTGTTTTTT
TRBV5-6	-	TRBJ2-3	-	CASSTRKIGVVTDTQYF	TGTGCCAGCAGCACCCGCAAGATAGGGGTCGTCACAGATACGCAGTATTTT
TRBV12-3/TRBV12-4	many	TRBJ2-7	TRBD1	CASSSETGGEQYF	TGTGCCAGCAGTTCTGAGACAGGGGGCGAGCAGTACTTC
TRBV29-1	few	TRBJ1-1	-	CSVVWGSTEAFF	TGCAGCGTTGTTTGGGGCAGCACTGAAGCTTTCTTT
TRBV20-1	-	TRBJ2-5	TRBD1	CSAHRQGSQTQYF	TGCAGTGCCCACAGACAGGGTAGTCAGACCCAGTACTTC
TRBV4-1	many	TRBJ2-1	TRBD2	CASSAKHRGGPYNEQFF	TGCGCCAGCAGCGCGAAGCATCGGGGGGGCCCCTACAATGAGCAGTTCTTC
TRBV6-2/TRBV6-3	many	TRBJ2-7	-	CASRDSPYEQYF	TGTGCCAGCCGGGACTCCCCCTACGAGCAGTACTTC
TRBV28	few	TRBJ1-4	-	CASSSPGGATNEKLFF	TGTGCCAGCAGTTCCCCGGGGGGCGCAACTAATGAAAAACTGTTTTTT
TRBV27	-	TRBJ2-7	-	CASKSSYEQYF	TGTGCCAGCAAGTCTTCCTACGAGCAGTACTTC
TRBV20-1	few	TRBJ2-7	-	CSAEQSGRTSYEQYF	TGCAGTGCGGAACAAAGCGGGCGCACCTCCTACGAGCAGTACTTC
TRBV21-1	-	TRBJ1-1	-	CASSEFATNTEAFF	TGTGCCAGCAGCGAGTTCGCCACGAACACTGAAGCTTTCTTT
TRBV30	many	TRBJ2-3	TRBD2	CAWSPLAGGPDTQYF	TGTGCCTGGAGTCCCCTAGCGGGAGGCCCAGATACGCAGTATTTT
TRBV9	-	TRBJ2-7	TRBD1	CASSGGLDRDRQQYF	TGTGCCAGCAGCGGGGGGTTGGACAGGGACCGCCAGCAGTACTTC
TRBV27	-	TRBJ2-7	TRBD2	CASSLSGGTGLAGPSYEQYF	TGTGCCAGCAGTTTATCTGGGGGGACCGGACTAGCGGGTCCATCCTACGAGCAGTACTTC
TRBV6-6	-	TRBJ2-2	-	CASSYSARNTGELFF	TGTGCCAGCAGTTACTCGGCGCGGAACACCGGGGAGCTGTTTTTT
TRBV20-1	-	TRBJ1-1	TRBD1	CSAKGQGNRMNTEAFF	TGCAGTGCTAAAGGACAGGGTAATCGCATGAACACTGAAGCTTTCTTT
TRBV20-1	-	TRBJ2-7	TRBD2	CSAAGTSSEQYF	TGCAGTGCTGCCGGGACTAGTAGCGAGCAGTACTTC
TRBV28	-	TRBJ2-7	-	CASGGGGRYEQYF	TGTGCCAGCGGGGGCGGGGGTAGGTACGAGCAGTACTTC
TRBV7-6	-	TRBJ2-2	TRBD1	CASSPGQGATGELFF	TGTGCCAGCAGCCCCGGACAGGGTGCAACCGGGGAGCTGTTTTTT
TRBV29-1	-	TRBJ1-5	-	CSVARGRNQPQHF	TGCAGCGTCGCCCGGGGCCGCAATCAGCCCCAGCATTTT
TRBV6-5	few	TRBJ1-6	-	CATARGSGVGSPLHF	TGTGCCACCGCTCGGGGGTCAGGGGTAGGTTCACCCCTCCACTTT
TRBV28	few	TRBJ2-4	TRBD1	CASSSGDRTLAKNIQYF	TGTGCCAGCAGTTCCGGGGACAGGACCCTAGCCAAAAACATTCAGTACTTC
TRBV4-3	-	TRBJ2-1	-	CASSQDGMNEQFF	TGCGCCAGCAGCCAAGATGGGATGAATGAGCAGTTCTTC